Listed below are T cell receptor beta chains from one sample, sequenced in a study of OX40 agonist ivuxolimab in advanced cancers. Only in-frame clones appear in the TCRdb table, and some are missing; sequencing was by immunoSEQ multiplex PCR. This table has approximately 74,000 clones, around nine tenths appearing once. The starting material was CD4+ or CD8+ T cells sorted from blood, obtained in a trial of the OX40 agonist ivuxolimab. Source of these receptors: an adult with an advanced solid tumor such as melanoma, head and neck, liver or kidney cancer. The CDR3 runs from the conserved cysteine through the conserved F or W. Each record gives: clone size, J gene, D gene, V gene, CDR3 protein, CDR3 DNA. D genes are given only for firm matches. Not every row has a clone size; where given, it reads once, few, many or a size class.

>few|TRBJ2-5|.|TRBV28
CASSLQGLGQETQYF
TGTGCCAGCAGCCTACAGGGCCTAGGGCAAGAGACCCAGTACTTC
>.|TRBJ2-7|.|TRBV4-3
CASSDYRAARHEQYF
TGCGCCAGCAGCGATTACAGGGCAGCCCGCCACGAGCAGTACTTC
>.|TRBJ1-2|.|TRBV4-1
CASSFPADRREGYTF
TGCGCCAGCAGCTTCCCCGCCGACAGGAGGGAGGGCTACACCTTC
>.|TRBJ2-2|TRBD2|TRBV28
CASSLYPLAGVLVGELFF
TGTGCCAGCAGTTTATATCCGCTAGCGGGAGTCCTCGTCGGGGAGCTGTTTTTT
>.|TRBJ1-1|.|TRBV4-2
CASRDLLVDSTEAFF
TGTGCCAGCAGAGACCTACTCGTGGACAGCACTGAAGCTTTCTTT
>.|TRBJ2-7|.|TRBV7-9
CASSTLTEPYEQYF
TGTGCCAGCAGCACCTTAACAGAGCCCTACGAGCAGTACTTC
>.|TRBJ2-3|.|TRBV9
CASSQRLDRTDTQYF
TGTGCCAGCAGCCAAAGGCTCGACCGCACAGATACGCAGTATTTT
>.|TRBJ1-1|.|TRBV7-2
CASSPLPGSYEAFF
TGTGCCAGCAGCCCCCTTCCGGGGAGCTATGAAGCTTTCTTT
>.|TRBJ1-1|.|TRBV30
CAWSVTGGAFF
TGTGCCTGGAGTGTAACCGGGGGAGCTTTCTTT
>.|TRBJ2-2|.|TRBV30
CACTPYAELANTGELFF
TGTGCCTGTACCCCTTATGCGGAACTCGCGAACACCGGGGAGCTGTTTTTT
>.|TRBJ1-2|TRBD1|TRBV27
CASSLDRVAPYGYTF
TGTGCCAGCAGTTTGGACAGGGTTGCACCCTATGGCTACACCTTC
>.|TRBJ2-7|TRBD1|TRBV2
CASTPGQGVREQYF
TGTGCCAGCACCCCGGGACAGGGGGTTCGCGAGCAGTACTTC
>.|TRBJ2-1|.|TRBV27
CASSLNRAAFNEQFF
TGTGCCAGCAGTTTAAACAGGGCCGCCTTCAATGAGCAGTTCTTC
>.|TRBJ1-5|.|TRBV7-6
CASSLGAGEDQPQHF
TGTGCCAGCAGCTTAGGGGCAGGGGAAGATCAGCCCCAGCATTTT
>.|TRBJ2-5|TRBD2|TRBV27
CASSLLAGVQETQYF
TGTGCCAGCAGTCTTCTAGCGGGAGTCCAAGAGACCCAGTACTTC
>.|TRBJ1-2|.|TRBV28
CASSDPSDYYGYTF
TGTGCCAGCAGTGACCCGTCAGACTACTATGGCTACACCTTC
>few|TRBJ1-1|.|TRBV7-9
CASSDPTEEAFF
TGTGCCAGCAGCGACCCGACAGAGGAAGCTTTCTTT
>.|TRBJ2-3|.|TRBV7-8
CASSFAPGVFTDTQYF
TGTGCCAGCAGCTTTGCGCCAGGGGTCTTCACAGATACGCAGTATTTT
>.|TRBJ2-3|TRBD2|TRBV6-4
CASKGLAGSTDTQYF
TGTGCCAGCAAGGGACTAGCGGGGAGCACAGATACGCAGTATTTT
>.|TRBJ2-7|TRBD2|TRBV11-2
CASSLLAGAPYEQYF
TGTGCCAGCAGCTTACTAGCGGGAGCGCCCTACGAGCAGTACTTC
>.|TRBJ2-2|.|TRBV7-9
CANGGVTTGELFF
TGTGCCAACGGAGGGGTGACCACCGGGGAGCTGTTTTTT
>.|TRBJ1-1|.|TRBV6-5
CASSYSRGKGYTEAFF
TGTGCCAGCAGTTACTCGCGGGGAAAAGGTTACACTGAAGCTTTCTTT
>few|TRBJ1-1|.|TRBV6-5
CASSYLGDTEAFF
TGTGCCAGCAGTTACCTGGGGGACACTGAAGCTTTCTTT
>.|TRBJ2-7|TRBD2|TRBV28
CASSFLAGPYEQYF
TGTGCCAGCAGTTTCCTAGCGGGACCCTACGAGCAGTACTTC
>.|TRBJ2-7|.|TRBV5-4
CASSLTGFPYEQYF
TGTGCCAGCAGCTTGACAGGGTTCCCCTACGAGCAGTACTTC
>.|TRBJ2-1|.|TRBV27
CASSSGDSSYNEQFF
TGTGCCAGCAGTTCAGGGGATAGCTCCTACAATGAGCAGTTCTTC